These T cell receptor beta chains were read from a single sample in a study of blood T cell repertoires in COVID-19. TCRdb keeps only in-frame clones here, not all; method: immunoSEQ multiplex PCR. The sample has a few hundred thousand clones; more than 75% are singletons. The sequencing sample was made of PBMCs or T cells enriched from blood (not recorded which). The receptor set was obtained from a woman aged 50 to 60 who had recovered from COVID-19. The CDR3 runs from the conserved cysteine through the conserved F or W. A D gene is named only where the DNA matches it firmly. The size entry is marked missing in some rows and otherwise reads once, few, many or a size class.

d_call j_call clone_size v_call cdr3_aa cdr3_nt
TRBD1 TRBJ1-2 - TRBV6-5 CASSYRDRGGYGYTF TGTGCCAGCAGTTACCGTGACAGGGGAGGCTATGGCTACACCTTC
TRBD1 TRBJ1-6 - TRBV5-5 CASSWGQGARSPLHF TGTGCCAGCAGCTGGGGACAGGGGGCCAGGTCACCCCTCCACTTT
- TRBJ2-7 once TRBV4-3 CASSQTWGLSYEQYF TGCGCCAGCAGCCAAACTTGGGGACTTTCCTACGAGCAGTACTTC
TRBD1 TRBJ1-6 - TRBV7-2 CASSQRRGQIPNSPLHF TGTGCCAGCAGCCAAAGAAGGGGACAGATCCCCAATTCACCCCTCCACTTT
TRBD1 TRBJ1-2 - TRBV13 CASSRNTGGEAGGYTF TGTGCCAGCAGCCGAAACACAGGGGGCGAGGCTGGTGGCTACACCTTC
- TRBJ1-1 - TRBV2 CASSPTGNTEAFF TGTGCCAGCAGCCCTACAGGGAACACTGAAGCTTTCTTT
- TRBJ1-1 once TRBV29-1 CSVGRGGTEAFF TGCAGCGTTGGGAGGGGAGGCACTGAAGCTTTCTTT
TRBD1 TRBJ2-2 - TRBV2 CASRGQGFTGELFF TGTGCCAGCAGGGGACAGGGCTTTACCGGGGAGCTGTTTTTT
TRBD2 TRBJ2-5 many TRBV4-1 CASSQTSGGAQETQYF TGCGCCAGCAGCCAAACTAGCGGGGGGGCCCAAGAGACCCAGTACTTC
- TRBJ1-1 - TRBV7-2 CASSLGEEGRIGTEAFF TGTGCCAGCAGCTTAGGCGAGGAGGGGAGGATTGGCACTGAAGCTTTCTTT
TRBD2 TRBJ2-7 - TRBV28 CASSMPRGAYEQYF TGTGCCAGCAGTATGCCCCGGGGGGCCTACGAGCAGTACTTC
TRBD2 TRBJ2-7 once TRBV28 CASRAGGNYEQYF TGTGCCAGCAGGGCGGGGGGCAACTACGAGCAGTACTTC
TRBD1 TRBJ1-1 - TRBV5-6 CASSHRGLVAEAFF TGTGCCAGCAGCCACAGGGGGCTGGTAGCTGAAGCTTTCTTT
TRBD1 TRBJ1-2 - TRBV28 CASSSPGQGTGHGYTF TGTGCCAGCAGTTCTCCGGGACAGGGTACAGGTCATGGCTACACCTTC
TRBD1 TRBJ2-5 once TRBV2 CASSGQGREETQYF TGTGCCAGCAGTGGACAGGGCCGTGAGGAGACCCAGTACTTC
TRBD1 TRBJ1-2 - TRBV19 CASTPRTGPNYGYTF TGTGCCAGTACTCCACGGACAGGGCCGAACTATGGCTACACCTTC
TRBD1 TRBJ2-7 - TRBV7-8 CASTKRGTALSYEQYF TGTGCCAGCACCAAAAGGGGGACAGCTTTGAGCTACGAGCAGTACTTC
TRBD2 TRBJ2-7 - TRBV6-5 CASRDSGGAVGEQYF TGTGCCAGCAGGGATAGCGGGGGGGCCGTTGGCGAGCAGTACTTC
- TRBJ2-3 - TRBV7-8 CASSLVWYSSRTDTQYF TGTGCCAGCAGCTTAGTTTGGTATAGCAGTCGTACAGATACGCAGTATTTT
- TRBJ1-1 once TRBV7-9 CASSWGGGNTEAFF TGTGCCAGCAGCTGGGGTGGAGGGAACACTGAAGCTTTCTTT
- TRBJ1-3 - TRBV7-2 CASSLSPGAFGNTIYF TGTGCCAGCAGCCTCAGTCCAGGGGCTTTTGGAAACACCATATATTTT
- TRBJ2-3 - TRBV7-2 CASSLVGQPTDTQYF TGTGCCAGCAGCTTAGTGGGGCAGCCCACAGATACGCAGTATTTT
- TRBJ1-1 - TRBV7-9 CASSVREHEAFF TGTGCCAGCAGCGTCCGGGAACATGAAGCTTTCTTT
- TRBJ2-4 - TRBV28 CASSPEGRGRNIQYF TGTGCCAGCAGTCCCGAGGGGAGGGGGAGAAACATTCAGTACTTC
- TRBJ2-7 - TRBV7-2 CASSPYGAYEQYF TGTGCCAGCAGCCCCTACGGTGCCTACGAGCAGTACTTC
TRBD2 TRBJ2-7 - TRBV5-4 CASRLAGDTYEQYF TGTGCCAGCAGGCTAGCGGGGGACACCTACGAGCAGTACTTC
- TRBJ1-2 - TRBV6-5 CASRKTGPYGYTF TGTGCCAGCAGAAAGACAGGTCCCTATGGCTACACCTTC
TRBD1 TRBJ1-5 - TRBV27 CASSSRGLNQPQHF TGTGCCAGCAGTTCCAGGGGGCTCAATCAGCCCCAGCATTTT
- TRBJ1-1 once TRBV18 CASSPTENTEAFF TGTGCCAGCTCACCAACAGAGAACACTGAAGCTTTCTTT
- TRBJ2-3 - TRBV5-8 CASSRIQTDTQYF TGTGCCAGCAGCCGAATCCAGACAGATACGCAGTATTTT
- TRBJ1-2 - TRBV9 CASSVGTDGAYGYTF TGTGCCAGCAGCGTAGGTACAGATGGGGCGTATGGCTACACCTTC
- TRBJ2-7 - TRBV19 CASSSRGRLSSYEQYF TGTGCCAGTAGTAGCAGGGGCAGGCTTTCGTCCTACGAGCAGTACTTC
TRBD1 TRBJ1-2 - TRBV27 CASSIRQGANYGYTF TGTGCCAGCAGTATCCGACAGGGGGCAAACTATGGCTACACCTTC
TRBD2 TRBJ2-1 - TRBV3-1/TRBV3-2 CASSQDEGGGPYNEQFF TGTGCCAGCAGCCAAGATGAGGGCGGGGGACCTTACAATGAGCAGTTCTTC
TRBD1 TRBJ1-1 once TRBV4-1 CASSHYQTGTNTEAFF TGCGCCAGCAGCCATTACCAGACAGGGACGAACACTGAAGCTTTCTTT
TRBD2 TRBJ2-7 few TRBV28 CASSRGGAAYEQYF TGTGCCAGCAGCCGCGGGGGAGCTGCCTACGAGCAGTACTTC
- TRBJ1-5 - TRBV7-9 CASSPGTPDRPQHF TGTGCCAGCAGCCCGGGGACACCCGATAGGCCCCAGCATTTT